This record concerns one T cell receptor beta chain sequence. V shed 1 base and J shed 0 bases, with 9 bases lying between them. This CDR3 has 15 amino acids. Germline V CDR1 and CDR2: SGHTA, FQGNSA. These data come from a study of control samples from healthy donors and cancer patients. The assay was immunoSEQ multiplex PCR, and TCRdb's table has in-frame clones only and misses some. The sample yields 150,000 to 200,000 clones, about 93% seen once. The specimen sequenced was blood. This clonotype originated in a man aged 18 to 30 in good health. This chain connects TRBV7-2 to TRBJ1-1; D possibly corresponds to TRBD1 (5 bases). The CDR3 here is CASSLESRVNTEAFF. CDR3 DNA: TGTGCCAGCAGCTTAGAGTCCAGGGTGAACACTGAAGCTTTCTTT.